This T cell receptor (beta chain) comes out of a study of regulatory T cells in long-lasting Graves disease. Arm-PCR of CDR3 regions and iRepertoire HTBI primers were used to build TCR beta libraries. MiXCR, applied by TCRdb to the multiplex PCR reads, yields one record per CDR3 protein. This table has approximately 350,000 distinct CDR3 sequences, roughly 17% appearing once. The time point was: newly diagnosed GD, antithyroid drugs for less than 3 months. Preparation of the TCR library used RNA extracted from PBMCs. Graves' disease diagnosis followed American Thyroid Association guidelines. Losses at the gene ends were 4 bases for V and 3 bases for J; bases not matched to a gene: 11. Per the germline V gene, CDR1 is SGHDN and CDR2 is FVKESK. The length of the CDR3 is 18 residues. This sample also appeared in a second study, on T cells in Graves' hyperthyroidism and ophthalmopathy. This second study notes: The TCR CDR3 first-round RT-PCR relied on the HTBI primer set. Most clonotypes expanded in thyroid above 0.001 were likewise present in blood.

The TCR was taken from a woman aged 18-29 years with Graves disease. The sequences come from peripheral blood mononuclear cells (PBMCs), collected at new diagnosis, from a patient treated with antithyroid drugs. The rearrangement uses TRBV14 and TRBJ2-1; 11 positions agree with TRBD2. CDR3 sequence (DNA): TGTGCCAGCAGCCCCTACCCGGGACTAGCGGAGGTCTACAATGAGCAGTTCTTC. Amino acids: CASSPYPGLAEVYNEQFF.